Each of the 27 T cell receptor beta chains below was sequenced from the same sample in a study of blood T cell repertoires in COVID-19. Clones were sequenced by immunoSEQ multiplex PCR, and TCRdb holds only the in-frame ones, with some missing. This table has 53,000 or so clones, around 76% appearing once. What was sequenced was peripheral blood. These receptors came from a man aged 45-60 years with active or convalescent COVID-19.

The gene calls are TRBV19 and TRBJ2-7; D is unclear. V lost 5 bases, J lost 2 bases, and 4 bases lay in between. Germline CDR1 LNHDA, CDR2 SQIVND (reference sequence). CDR3 size: 11 residues. The CDR3 spells CASSDTYEQYF. The CDR3, as DNA: TGTGCCAGTAGTGACACCTACGAGCAGTACTTC.

The rearrangement uses TRBV19 and TRBJ2-5; TRBD2 matches at 14 bases. This CDR3 spans 16 amino acids. Germline V lookup: CDR1 LNHDA, CDR2 SQIVND (reference sequence). With V trimmed by 4 bases and J by 3 bases, 4 bases remained unmatched. For the CDR3, the DNA is TGTGCCAGTAGTAGGCGGGGACTAGCGGGGGAAGAGACCCAGTACTTC. This sequence encodes CASSRRGLAGEETQYF. Looking up the rest from reference TRBV19 and TRBJ2-5 gives the full variable domain: DGGITQSPKYLFRKEGQNVTLSCEQNLNHDAMYWYRQDPGQGLRLIYYSQIVNDFQKGDIAEGYSVSREKKESFPLTVTSAQKNPTAFYLCASSRRGLAGEETQYFGPGTRLLVL.

The chain couples TRBV19 to TRBJ1-1; perhaps TRBD1 as D (5 bases). The CDR3 consists of 13 residues. CDR1 LNHDA and CDR2 SQIVND come from the germline V gene (reference sequence). The V end lost 5 bases, the J end lost 1 base, and 8 bases lay between the germline ends. CDR3 sequence: CASSADTNTEAFF. CDR3 nucleotide sequence: TGTGCCAGTAGTGCGGACACGAACACTGAAGCTTTCTTT. Full variable domain (missing parts from reference TRBV19 and TRBJ1-1): DGGITQSPKYLFRKEGQNVTLSCEQNLNHDAMYWYRQDPGQGLRLIYYSQIVNDFQKGDIAEGYSVSREKKESFPLTVTSAQKNPTAFYLCASSADTNTEAFFGQGTRLTVV.

The chain has TRBV12-3 or TRBV12-4 and TRBJ2-7; weak D call: TRBD1 (6 bases). CDR3 size: 13 residues. V gave up 2 bases and J gave up 3 bases, with 8 bases separating them. This chain's CDR3 is CASSLNRDYEQYF. As DNA, the CDR3 is TGTGCCAGCAGTTTAAACAGGGACTACGAGCAGTACTTC.

A remark on this clone: Other DNA sequences from this sample encode an identical CDR3 as well. The chain combines TRBV19 with TRBJ1-3; D gene uncertain. The CDR3 runs 12 residues. The germline V and J ends were trimmed by 6 bases and 3 bases, with 6 bases remaining between them. Germline V gene data show CDR1 as LNHDA and CDR2 as SQIVND (reference sequence). The CDR3 nucleotides are TGTGCCAGTAGGGGAGGTGGAAACACCATATATTTT. This translates into CASRGGGNTIYF.

This clone was counted a single time. The V and J genes are TRBV19 and TRBJ2-5, with D hard to call. Germline loops: CDR1 LNHDA, CDR2 SQIVND (reference sequence). This CDR3 is 13 amino acids long. V was clipped by 3 bases and J by 5 bases, with 10 bases between them. CDR3 loop: CASSIGFRETQYF. CDR3 coding DNA: TGTGCCAGTAGTATCGGTTTTCGGGAGACCCAGTACTTC.

The CDR3 nucleotides are TGTGCCAGTAGTATGAGAGGGATTAGCAATCAGCCCCAGCATTTT. This sequence encodes CASSMRGISNQPQHF. The chain is built from TRBV19 and TRBJ1-5; no definite D call. V lost 3 bases to trimming and J lost 0 bases, with 9 bases between them. The germline CDR1 and CDR2 sequences are LNHDA and SQIVND (reference sequence). CDR3 length: 15 amino acids.

The J gene is TRBJ2-7, the V gene TRBV5-1; D possibly corresponds to TRBD1 (6 bases). The CDR3 runs 14 residues. Looked up from germline, CDR1 is SGHRS and CDR2 is YFSETQ. V was cut by 0 bases and J by 6 bases, with 13 bases left in between. As DNA, the CDR3 is TGCGCCAGCAGCTTGGGGACTTTACAGGGCGAGCAGTACTTC. Translated: CASSLGTLQGEQYF.

The chain employs TRBV5-4 and TRBJ1-1; TRBD1 might be the D (6 bases). Germline V gene data show CDR1 as SGHNT and CDR2 as YYREEE (reference sequence). Trimming pared 3 bases from V and 5 bases from J, leaving 14 bases between. CDR3 length: 14 residues. The CDR3 loop is CASSSVQGRTEAFF. CDR3 bases: TGTGCCAGCAGCTCCGTACAGGGTAGAACTGAAGCTTTCTTT.

This rearrangement joins TRBV5-1 to TRBJ2-1; 7 bases align to TRBD2. Germline CDR1 and CDR2: SGHRS and YFSETQ. J lost 4 bases, V lost 0 bases, and 1 base had no gene match. The CDR3 is made up of 14 amino acids. For the CDR3, the DNA is TGCGCCAGCAGCTTGGTGGGGGGGTACAATGAGCAGTTCTTC. Translation: CASSLVGGYNEQFF. Filled out from reference TRBV5-1 and TRBJ2-1, the complete variable domain reads KAGVTQTPRYLIKTRGQQVTLSCSPISGHRSVSWYQQTPGQGLQFLFEYFSETQRNKGNFPGRFSGRQFSNSRSEMNVSTLELGDSALYLCASSLVGGYNEQFFGPGTRLTVL.

The chain carries TRBV7-8 and TRBJ2-7; 8 nucleotides agree with TRBD1. V shed 1 base and J 3 bases; nucleotides not matched to a gene: 5. CDR1 is SGHVS, CDR2 FQNEAQ, per germline. The CDR3 has 15 amino acids. The CDR3 DNA sequence: TGTGCCAGCAGCTTAGATAGGGACAGGTTCTACGAGCAGTACTTC. It is translated as CASSLDRDRFYEQYF.

This clone showed up just a few times. The chain links TRBV15 to TRBJ2-2, with a possible D match to TRBD1 (6 bases). Germline CDR1 reads LNHNV; CDR2 reads YYDKDF (reference sequence). The CDR3 contains 14 residues. Trimming cost V 5 bases and J 3 bases, with 10 bases left between them. CDR3 protein: CATSAYRDTGELFF. The CDR3 DNA is TGTGCCACCAGCGCCTACAGGGACACCGGGGAGCTGTTTTTT.

This sequence joins TRBV6-6 and TRBJ2-5, with TRBD1 as a possible D gene (5 bases). V was trimmed by 0 bases and J by 7 bases, leaving 15 bases between them. CDR3 length: 15 residues. CDR1 and CDR2 (germline): MNHNY, SVGAGI (reference sequence). The CDR3 DNA reads as TGTGCCAGCAGTTACTCAGAAAGGGGCCTAGGGACCCAGTACTTC. Amino acids: CASSYSERGLGTQYF.

This clone was picked up one time. CDR3 in DNA: TGCGCCAGCGGACCGGGACAGGGGGCGACCCCGACCGGGGAGCTGTTTTTT. Its translation: CASGPGQGATPTGELFF. The V and J genes are TRBV5-1 and TRBJ2-2; 12 bases fit TRBD1. The germline V gene encodes CDR1 SGHRS and CDR2 YFSETQ. With 7 bases clipped from V and 5 bases from J, the junction kept 12 bases outside the gene matches. This CDR3 has 17 residues. The variable domain in full, completed from reference TRBV5-1 and TRBJ2-2, reads KAGVTQTPRYLIKTRGQQVTLSCSPISGHRSVSWYQQTPGQGLQFLFEYFSETQRNKGNFPGRFSGRQFSNSRSEMNVSTLELGDSALYLCASGPGQGATPTGELFFGEGSRLTVL.

The chain couples TRBV30 to TRBJ1-4; 11 bases agree with TRBD1. With 1 base clipped from V and 5 bases from J, the junction kept 15 bases outside the gene matches. The CDR3 totals 19 residues. From germline, CDR1 is GTSNPN and CDR2 SVGIG (reference sequence). CDR3 nucleotides: TGTGCCTGGAGTGGAGGGACAGGGGGAGGCTGGGGGACGAATGAAAAACTGTTTTTT. Encoded protein: CAWSGGTGGGWGTNEKLFF. The whole variable domain, remainder taken from reference TRBV30 and TRBJ1-4, is SQTIHQWPATLVQPVGSPLSLECTVEGTSNPNLYWYRQAAGRGLQLLFYSVGIGQISSEVPQNLSASRPQDRQFILSSKKLLLSDSGFYLCAWSGGTGGGWGTNEKLFFGSGTQLSVL.

This sequence joins TRBV19 and TRBJ2-5, with D unresolved. CDR3 length: 15 residues. Germline V gives CDR1 LNHDA, CDR2 SQIVND (reference sequence). V lost 10 bases, J lost 1 base, and 19 bases lay in between. CDR3: CATQRSAGPQETQYF. The CDR3 DNA is TGTGCCACCCAAAGAAGTGCAGGCCCCCAAGAGACCCAGTACTTC. Full variable domain (missing parts from reference TRBV19 and TRBJ2-5): DGGITQSPKYLFRKEGQNVTLSCEQNLNHDAMYWYRQDPGQGLRLIYYSQIVNDFQKGDIAEGYSVSREKKESFPLTVTSAQKNPTAFYLCATQRSAGPQETQYFGPGTRLLVL.

The rearrangement links TRBV2 to TRBJ2-1; maybe TRBD2 (5 bases). The CDR3 runs to 14 residues. Trimming took off 1 base at V and 4 bases at J, with 8 bases between the two ends. Germline V lookup: CDR1 SNHLY, CDR2 FYNNEI. The CDR3 region is CASSEGLAYNEQFF. CDR3 sequence (DNA): TGTGCCAGCAGTGAAGGCCTAGCTTACAATGAGCAGTTCTTC.

This rearrangement joins TRBV30 to TRBJ1-6; D possibly corresponds to TRBD1 (6 bases). The CDR3 runs to 13 residues. In germline, CDR1 is GTSNPN, CDR2 SVGIG (reference sequence). V lost 2 bases to trimming and J lost 8 bases, with 10 bases between them. This CDR3 reads CAWSRDNDSPLHF. CDR3 sequence (DNA): TGTGCCTGGAGTAGGGACAACGATTCACCCCTCCACTTT. Full variable domain (remainder filled in from reference TRBV30 and TRBJ1-6): SQTIHQWPATLVQPVGSPLSLECTVEGTSNPNLYWYRQAAGRGLQLLFYSVGIGQISSEVPQNLSASRPQDRQFILSSKKLLLSDSGFYLCAWSRDNDSPLHFGNGTRLTVT.

This chain links TRBV7-2 with TRBJ2-7, with a weak D call TRBD2 (6 bases). The V and J ends lost 5 bases and 0 bases respectively, with 14 bases between them. Germline loops: CDR1 SGHTA, CDR2 FQGNSA. CDR3 size: 15 residues. DNA of the CDR3: TGTGCCAGCAGCGAGGGACTTTCGAGCTCCTACGAGCAGTACTTC. It yields the protein CASSEGLSSSYEQYF.

This clone counts as medium-sized. The V gene is TRBV19, the J gene TRBJ1-1, with D possibly being TRBD1 (6 bases). The germline V gene has CDR1 LNHDA and CDR2 SQIVND (reference sequence). V dropped 9 bases and J dropped 10 bases, with 21 bases sitting between them. The CDR3 has 13 residues. This chain's CDR3 is CASHVGEGGGAFF. The CDR3 region has the DNA TGTGCCAGCCATGTGGGGGAGGGGGGGGGAGCTTTCTTT.

This clone was detected only once. The rearrangement links TRBV30 to TRBJ1-5; 8 positions agree with TRBD1. This CDR3 spans 15 amino acids. CDR1 is GTSNPN, CDR2 SVGIG, per germline (reference sequence). V shed 2 bases, J shed 1 base, and the junction held 4 bases outside the gene matches. The CDR3 protein is CAWSKTGGSNQPQHF. As DNA, the CDR3 is TGTGCCTGGAGTAAAACAGGGGGAAGCAATCAGCCCCAGCATTTT.

This rearrangement joins TRBV27 to TRBJ1-5; D gene uncertain. V was shortened by 3 bases and J by 0 bases, with 9 bases between the two germline ends. Per the germline V gene, CDR1 is MNHEY and CDR2 is SMNVEV (reference sequence). The CDR3 runs 15 residues. CDR3 DNA sequence: TGTGCCAGCAGTTTTCAAAGCAATAGCAATCAGCCCCAGCATTTT. The encoded protein is CASSFQSNSNQPQHF.

The V gene is TRBV13, the J gene TRBJ2-5; D not resolved. V was clipped by 5 bases and J by 5 bases, with 15 bases between them. The V gene's germline CDR1 is PRHDT and CDR2 FYEKMQ (reference sequence). The CDR3 runs 14 residues. The CDR3 loop is CASSPAPQAETQYF. CDR3 sequence (DNA): TGTGCCAGCAGCCCTGCGCCTCAGGCGGAGACCCAGTACTTC.

The rearrangement links TRBV10-3 to TRBJ1-3, with 11 bases matching TRBD1. Germline values: CDR1 ENHRY, CDR2 SYGVKD. The CDR3 has 15 residues. Trimming at V came to 7 bases and at J to 3 bases, leaving 5 bases not matched to a gene. The CDR3 coding sequence is TGTGCCATCAACCGGGACAGGGGGATTGGAAACACCATATATTTT. Translated, it gives CAINRDRGIGNTIYF.

V and J are TRBV6-4 and TRBJ1-6, with no clear D. CDR3 length: 13 residues. V was clipped by 2 bases and J by 7 bases, with 6 bases between them. The germline CDR1 and CDR2 sequences are MRHNA and SNTAGT. CDR3 protein: CASSDEPNSPLHF. The CDR3 DNA follows: TGTGCCAGCAGTGACGAGCCAAATTCACCCCTCCACTTT.

The V call is TRBV4-2, the J call TRBJ2-1; 8 positions agree with TRBD1. Germline CDR1 and CDR2: LGHNA and YNFKEQ. The J segment lost 2 bases and the V segment lost 1 base, leaving 7 bases of the junction unmatched. The CDR3 length is 17 residues. The CDR3 is CASSQVSGGSTYNEQFF. In nucleotides, the CDR3 is TGTGCCAGCAGCCAAGTCTCAGGGGGCTCCACCTACAATGAGCAGTTCTTC.

The gene calls are TRBV5-1 and TRBJ2-1, with 7 bases matching TRBD2. The J segment lost 0 bases and the V segment lost 5 bases, leaving 2 bases of the junction unmatched. Germline V gene sequence: CDR1 SGHRS, CDR2 YFSETQ. This CDR3 spans 14 amino acids. The CDR3 spells CASSSGFSYNEQFF. The CDR3 DNA sequence: TGCGCCAGCAGTAGCGGGTTCTCCTACAATGAGCAGTTCTTC.